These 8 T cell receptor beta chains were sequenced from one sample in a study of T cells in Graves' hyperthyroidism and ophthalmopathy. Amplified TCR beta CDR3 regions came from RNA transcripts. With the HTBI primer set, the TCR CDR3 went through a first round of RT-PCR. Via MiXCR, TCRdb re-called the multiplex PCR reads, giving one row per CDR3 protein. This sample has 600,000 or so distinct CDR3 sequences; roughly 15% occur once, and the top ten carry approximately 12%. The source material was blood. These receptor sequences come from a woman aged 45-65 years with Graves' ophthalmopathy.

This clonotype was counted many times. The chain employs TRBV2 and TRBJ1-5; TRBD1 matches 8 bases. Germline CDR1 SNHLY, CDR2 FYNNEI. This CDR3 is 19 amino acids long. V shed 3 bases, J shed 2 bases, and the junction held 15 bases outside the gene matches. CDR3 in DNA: TGTGCCAGCAGTGATCTCGGCAGGGGGCCGGAGGTCGGCAATCAGCCCCAGCATTTT. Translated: CASSDLGRGPEVGNQPQHF. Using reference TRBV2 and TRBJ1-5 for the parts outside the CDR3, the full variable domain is EPEVTQTPSHQVTQMGQEVILRCVPISNHLYFYWYRQILGQKVEFLVSFYNNEISEKSEIFDDQFSVERPDGSNFTLKIRSTKLEDSAMYFCASSDLGRGPEVGNQPQHFGDGTRLSIL.

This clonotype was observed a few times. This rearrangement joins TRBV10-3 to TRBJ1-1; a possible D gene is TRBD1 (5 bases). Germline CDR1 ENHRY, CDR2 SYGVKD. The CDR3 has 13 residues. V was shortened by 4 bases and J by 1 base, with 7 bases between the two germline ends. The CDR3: CAISVGQNTEAFF. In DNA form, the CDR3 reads TGTGCCATCAGTGTCGGACAGAACACTGAAGCTTTCTTT.

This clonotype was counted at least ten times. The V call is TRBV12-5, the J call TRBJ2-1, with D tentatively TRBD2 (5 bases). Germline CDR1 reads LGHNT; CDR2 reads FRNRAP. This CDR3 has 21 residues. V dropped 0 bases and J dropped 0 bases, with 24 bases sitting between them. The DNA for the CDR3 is TGTGCTAGTGGTTTGGTTAACGAGGGAGCCGGCCCACAGAGCTCCTACAATGAGCAGTTCTTC. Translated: CASGLVNEGAGPQSSYNEQFF. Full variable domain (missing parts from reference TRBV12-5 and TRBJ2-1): DARVTQTPRHKVTEMGQEVTMRCQPILGHNTVFWYRQTMMQGLELLAYFRNRAPLDDSGMPKDRFSAEMPDATLATLKIQPSEPRDSAVYFCASGLVNEGAGPQSSYNEQFFGPGTRLTVL.

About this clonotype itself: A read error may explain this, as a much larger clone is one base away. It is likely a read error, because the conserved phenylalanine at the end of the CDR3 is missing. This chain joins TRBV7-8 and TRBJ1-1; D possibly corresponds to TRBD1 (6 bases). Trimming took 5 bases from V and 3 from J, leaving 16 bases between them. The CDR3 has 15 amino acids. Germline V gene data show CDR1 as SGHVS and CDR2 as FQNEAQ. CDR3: CASSERTEYDTEAFL. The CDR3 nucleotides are TGTGCCAGCAGCGAGAGGACAGAGTATGACACTGAAGCTTTCCTT.

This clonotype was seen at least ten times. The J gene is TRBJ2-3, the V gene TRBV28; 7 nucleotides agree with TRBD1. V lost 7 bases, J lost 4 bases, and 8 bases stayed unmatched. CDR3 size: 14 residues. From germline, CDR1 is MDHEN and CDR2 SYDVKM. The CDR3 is CASNLQTGSDTQYF. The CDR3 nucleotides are TGTGCCAGCAACCTTCAGACAGGGTCAGATACGCAGTATTTT. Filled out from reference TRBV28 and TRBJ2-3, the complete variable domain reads DVKVTQSSRYLVKRTGEKVFLECVQDMDHENMFWYRQDPGLGLRLIYFSYDVKMKEKGDIPEGYSVSREKKERFSLILESASTNQTSMYLCASNLQTGSDTQYFGPGTRLTVL.

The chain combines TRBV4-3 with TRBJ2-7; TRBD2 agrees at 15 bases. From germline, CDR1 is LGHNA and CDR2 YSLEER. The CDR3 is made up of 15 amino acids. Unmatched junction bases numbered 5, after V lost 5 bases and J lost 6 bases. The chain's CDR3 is CASSSPGLAGGEQYF. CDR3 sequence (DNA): TGCGCCAGCAGCAGCCCGGGACTAGCGGGAGGCGAGCAGTACTTC.

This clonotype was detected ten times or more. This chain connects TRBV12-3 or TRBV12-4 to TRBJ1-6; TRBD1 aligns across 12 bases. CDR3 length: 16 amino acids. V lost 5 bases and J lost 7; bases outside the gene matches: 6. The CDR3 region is CASSMGQGAGNSPLHF. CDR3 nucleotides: TGTGCCAGCAGTATGGGACAGGGGGCTGGGAATTCACCCCTCCACTTT.

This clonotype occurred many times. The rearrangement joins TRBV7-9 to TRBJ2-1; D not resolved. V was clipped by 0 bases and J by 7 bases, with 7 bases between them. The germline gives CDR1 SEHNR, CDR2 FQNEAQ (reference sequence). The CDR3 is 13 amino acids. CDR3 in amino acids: CASSLAARNEQFF. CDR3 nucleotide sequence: TGTGCCAGCAGCTTAGCCGCGAGAAATGAGCAGTTCTTC. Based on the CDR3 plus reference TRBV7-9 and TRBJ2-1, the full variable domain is DTGVSQNPRHKITKRGQNVTFRCDPISEHNRLYWYRQTLGQGPEFLTYFQNEAQLEKSRLLSDRFSAERPKGSFSTLEIQRTEQGDSAMYLCASSLAARNEQFFGPGTRLTVL.